This T cell receptor (beta chain) was sequenced in a study of T-cell reconstitution after alpha-beta-depleted transplantation in children. Regarding the study as a whole: As was reported, about two months after transplant, alpha-beta T cells came from several hundred expanded graft clones. Surviving recipient T cells and intrathymic progenitors accounted for some patients' high TCRbeta diversity at day 60. When one year had passed after transplant, most T-cell counts and diversity came from newly produced T cells.

On this clonotype itself: The antigen is unknown.

CDR1 SGHKS and CDR2 YYEKEE come from the germline V gene (reference sequence). The germline V and J ends were trimmed by 2 bases and 9 bases, with 9 bases remaining between them. CDR3 size: 12 residues. Construction of the TCRbeta library involved unique molecular identifiers. One entry per CDR3 protein results from TCRdb running MiXCR on the PCR reads. The repertoire holds some 300,000 distinct CDR3 sequences, with over 7.5% as singletons. This chain connects TRBV5-5 to TRBJ2-4; D ambiguous. The source of this sequence is a female patient aged 2 to 10 who had a stem cell transplant for Fanconi anemia, so the T cells may come from the graft donor. The sequenced sample was peripheral blood, obtained 360 days after TCRalphabeta/CD19-depleted stem cell transplant. The CDR3 spells CASSLDGPIQYF. CDR3 nucleotides: TGTGCCAGCAGCTTAGATGGCCCCATTCAGTACTTC.